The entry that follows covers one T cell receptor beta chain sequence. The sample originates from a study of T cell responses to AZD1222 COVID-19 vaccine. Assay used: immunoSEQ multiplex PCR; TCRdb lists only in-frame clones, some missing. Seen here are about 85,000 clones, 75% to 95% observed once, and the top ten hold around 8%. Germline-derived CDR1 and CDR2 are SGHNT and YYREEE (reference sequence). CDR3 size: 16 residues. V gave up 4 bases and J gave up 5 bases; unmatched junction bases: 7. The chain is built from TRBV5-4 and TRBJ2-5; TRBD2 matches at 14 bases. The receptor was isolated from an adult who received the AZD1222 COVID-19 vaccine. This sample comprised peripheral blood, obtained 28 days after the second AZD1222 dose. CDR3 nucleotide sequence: TGTGCCAGCAGCCCGACTAGCGGGGGGGAGTGGGAGACCCAGTACTTC. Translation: CASSPTSGGEWETQYF.